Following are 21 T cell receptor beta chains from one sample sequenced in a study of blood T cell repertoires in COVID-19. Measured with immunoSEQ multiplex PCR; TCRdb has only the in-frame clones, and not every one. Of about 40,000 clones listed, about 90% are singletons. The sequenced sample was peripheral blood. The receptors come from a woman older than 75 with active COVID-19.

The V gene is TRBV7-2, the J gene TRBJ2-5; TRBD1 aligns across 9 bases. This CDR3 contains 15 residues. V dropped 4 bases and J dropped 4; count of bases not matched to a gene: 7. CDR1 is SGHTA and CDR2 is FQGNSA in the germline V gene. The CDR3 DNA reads TGTGCCAGCAGCTCATCGGGGACAGGGAGAGAGACCCAGTACTTC. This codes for CASSSSGTGRETQYF.

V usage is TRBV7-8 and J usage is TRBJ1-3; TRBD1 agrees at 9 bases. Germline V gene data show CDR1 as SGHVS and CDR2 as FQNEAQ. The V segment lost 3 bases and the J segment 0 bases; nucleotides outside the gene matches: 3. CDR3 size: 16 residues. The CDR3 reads CASSFRDRASGNTIYF. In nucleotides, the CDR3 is TGTGCCAGCAGCTTTCGGGACAGGGCCTCTGGAAACACCATATATTTT.

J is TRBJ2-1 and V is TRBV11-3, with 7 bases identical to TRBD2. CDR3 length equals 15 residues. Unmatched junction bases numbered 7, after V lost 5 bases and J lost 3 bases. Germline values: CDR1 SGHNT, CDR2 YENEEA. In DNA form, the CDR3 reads TGTGCCAGCAGCCCAAGACTAGCTATCTACAATGAGCAGTTCTTC. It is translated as CASSPRLAIYNEQFF.

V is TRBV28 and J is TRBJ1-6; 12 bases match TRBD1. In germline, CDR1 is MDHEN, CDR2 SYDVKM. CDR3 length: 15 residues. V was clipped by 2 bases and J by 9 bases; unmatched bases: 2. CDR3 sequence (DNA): TGTGCCAGCAGTTTAGGGGACAGGGGGCCTTCACCCCTCCACTTT. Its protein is CASSLGDRGPSPLHF.

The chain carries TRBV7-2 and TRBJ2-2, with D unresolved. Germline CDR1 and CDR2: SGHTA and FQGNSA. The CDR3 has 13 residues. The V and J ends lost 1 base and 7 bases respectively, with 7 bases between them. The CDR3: CASSLGAYGELFF. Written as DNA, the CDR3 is TGTGCCAGCAGCTTAGGGGCTTACGGGGAGCTGTTTTTT.

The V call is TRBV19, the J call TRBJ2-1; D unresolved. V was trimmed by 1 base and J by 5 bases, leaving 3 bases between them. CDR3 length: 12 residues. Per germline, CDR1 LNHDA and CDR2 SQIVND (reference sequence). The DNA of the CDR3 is TGTGCCAGTAGTATAGGAGACAATGAGCAGTTCTTC. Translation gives CASSIGDNEQFF.

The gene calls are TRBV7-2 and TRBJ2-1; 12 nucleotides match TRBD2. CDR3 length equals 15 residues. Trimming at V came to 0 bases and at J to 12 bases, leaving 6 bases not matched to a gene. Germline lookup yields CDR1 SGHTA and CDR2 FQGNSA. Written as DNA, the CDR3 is TGTGCCAGCAGCTTAGCGCTAGCGGGGGGGCCGGGGCAGTTCTTC. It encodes CASSLALAGGPGQFF.

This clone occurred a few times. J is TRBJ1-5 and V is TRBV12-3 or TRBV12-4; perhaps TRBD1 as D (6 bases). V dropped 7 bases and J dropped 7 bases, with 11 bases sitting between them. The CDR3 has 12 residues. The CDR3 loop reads CASTTGIQPQHF. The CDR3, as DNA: TGTGCCAGCACTACAGGGATCCAGCCCCAGCATTTT.

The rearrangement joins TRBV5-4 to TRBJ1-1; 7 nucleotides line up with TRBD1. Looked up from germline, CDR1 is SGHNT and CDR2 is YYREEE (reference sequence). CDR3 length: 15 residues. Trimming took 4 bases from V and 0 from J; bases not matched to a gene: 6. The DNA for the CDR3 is TGTGCCAGCAGCACTCGACAGGGTATGAACACTGAAGCTTTCTTT. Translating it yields CASSTRQGMNTEAFF.

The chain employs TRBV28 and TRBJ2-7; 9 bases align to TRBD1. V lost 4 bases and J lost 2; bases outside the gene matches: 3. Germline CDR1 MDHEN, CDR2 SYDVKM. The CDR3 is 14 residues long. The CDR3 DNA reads TGTGCCAGCAGTTCCACAGGGGGCCCCTACGAGCAGTACTTC. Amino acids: CASSSTGGPYEQYF.

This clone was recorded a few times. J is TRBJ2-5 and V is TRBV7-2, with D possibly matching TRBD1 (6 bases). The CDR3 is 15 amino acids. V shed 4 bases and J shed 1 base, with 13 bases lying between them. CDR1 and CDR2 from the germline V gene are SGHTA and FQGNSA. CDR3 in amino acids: CASSSRRTVQETQYF. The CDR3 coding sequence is TGTGCCAGCAGCTCGAGAAGGACAGTCCAAGAGACCCAGTACTTC.

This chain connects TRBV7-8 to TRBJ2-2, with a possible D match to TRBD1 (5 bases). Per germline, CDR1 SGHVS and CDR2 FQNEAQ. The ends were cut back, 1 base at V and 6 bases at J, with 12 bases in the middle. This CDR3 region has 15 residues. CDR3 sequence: CASSLEARAPGELFF. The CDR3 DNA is TGTGCCAGCAGCTTAGAGGCCAGGGCCCCCGGGGAGCTGTTTTTT.

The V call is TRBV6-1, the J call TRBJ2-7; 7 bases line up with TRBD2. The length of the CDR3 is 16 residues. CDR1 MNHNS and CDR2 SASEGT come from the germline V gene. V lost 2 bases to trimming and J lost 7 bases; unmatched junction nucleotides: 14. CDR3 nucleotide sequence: TGTGCCAGCAGTGAAAAGCGGGGTAGGAAGTGGACAGAGCAGTACTTC. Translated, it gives CASSEKRGRKWTEQYF.

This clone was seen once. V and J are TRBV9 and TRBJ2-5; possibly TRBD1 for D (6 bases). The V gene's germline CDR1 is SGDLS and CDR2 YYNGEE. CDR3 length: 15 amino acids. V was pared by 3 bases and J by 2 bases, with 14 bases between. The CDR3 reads CASSASGTRQETQYF. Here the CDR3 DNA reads TGTGCCAGCAGCGCCTCCGGGACAAGACAAGAGACCCAGTACTTC.

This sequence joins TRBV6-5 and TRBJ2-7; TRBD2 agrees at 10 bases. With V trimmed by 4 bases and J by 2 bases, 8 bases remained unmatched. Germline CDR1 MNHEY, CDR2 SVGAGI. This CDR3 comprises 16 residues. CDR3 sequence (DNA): TGTGCCAGCAGTTTCCCCACTAGCGGGAACGCCTACGAGCAGTACTTC. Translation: CASSFPTSGNAYEQYF.

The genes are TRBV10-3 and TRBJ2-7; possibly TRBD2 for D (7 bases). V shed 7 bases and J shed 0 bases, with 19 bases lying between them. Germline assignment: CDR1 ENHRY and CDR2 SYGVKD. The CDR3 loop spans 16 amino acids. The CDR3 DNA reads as TGTGCCATCATGGGGGCAAGAGCGGGGAGCTCCTACGAGCAGTACTTC. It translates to CAIMGARAGSSYEQYF.

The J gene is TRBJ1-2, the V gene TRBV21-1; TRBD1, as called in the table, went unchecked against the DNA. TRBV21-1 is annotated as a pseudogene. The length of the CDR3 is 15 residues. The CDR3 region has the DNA TGTGCCAGCAGCAACCGGGACAGGAATAACTATGGCTACACCTTC. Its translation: CASSNRDRNNYGYTF.

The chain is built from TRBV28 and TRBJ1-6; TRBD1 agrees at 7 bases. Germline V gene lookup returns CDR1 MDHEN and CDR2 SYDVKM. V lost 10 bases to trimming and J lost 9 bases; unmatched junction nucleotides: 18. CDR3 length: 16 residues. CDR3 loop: CATTFLQGPISSPLHF. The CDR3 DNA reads TGTGCCACGACCTTCCTACAGGGGCCCATAAGTTCACCCCTCCACTTT.

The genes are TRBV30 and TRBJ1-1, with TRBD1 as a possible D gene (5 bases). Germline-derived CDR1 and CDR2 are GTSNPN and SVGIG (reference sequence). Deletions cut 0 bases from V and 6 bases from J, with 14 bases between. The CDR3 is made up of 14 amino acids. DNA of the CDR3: TGTGCCTGGAGTGTGGGGGGTCAGGCCCCTGAAGCTTTCTTT. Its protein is CAWSVGGQAPEAFF.

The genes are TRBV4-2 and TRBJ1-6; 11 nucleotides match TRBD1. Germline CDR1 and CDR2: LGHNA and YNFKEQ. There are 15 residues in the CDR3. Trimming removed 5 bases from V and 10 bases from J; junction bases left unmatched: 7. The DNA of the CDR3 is TGTGCCAGCAGCACCGGACAGGGGGCGGGATCACCCCTCCACTTT. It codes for CASSTGQGAGSPLHF.

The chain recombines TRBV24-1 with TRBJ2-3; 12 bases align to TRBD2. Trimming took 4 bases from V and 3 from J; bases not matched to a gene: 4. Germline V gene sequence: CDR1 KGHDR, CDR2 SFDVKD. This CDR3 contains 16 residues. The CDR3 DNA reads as TGTGCCACCAGTGAAGCTAGCGGGGGGGCGACAGATACGCAGTATTTT. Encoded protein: CATSEASGGATDTQYF.